These 10 T cell receptor beta chains were sequenced from one sample in a study of follicular helper T cells after annual influenza vaccination. Assay: immunoSEQ multiplex PCR; the TCRdb copy retains only in-frame clones and omits some. Of 8,500 to 9,000 clones listed, roughly four fifths are singletons. Time point here: 2015-2016 season, 7 days after influenza vaccination. The sample was CXCR5+ CD38- circulating T follicular helper cells from blood, taken 7 days after influenza vaccination. Subset defined: circulating Tfh, non-naive CD4+CXCR5+PD-1+ (ICOS+CD38+ or ICOS-CD38-). These receptor sequences come from an adult who received the influenza vaccine.

This clone was seen a handful of times. The chain recombines TRBV19 with TRBJ1-1; D might be TRBD1 (6 bases). Germline V gene data show CDR1 as LNHDA and CDR2 as SQIVND (reference sequence). The CDR3 loop spans 15 amino acids. V lost 6 bases to trimming and J lost 0 bases, with 14 bases between them. The CDR3 reads CASRIQGNMNTEAFF. The CDR3 coding sequence is TGTGCCAGTAGGATACAGGGAAATATGAACACTGAAGCTTTCTTT.

The V and J genes are TRBV7-9 and TRBJ1-1; 8 positions agree with TRBD1. CDR1 and CDR2 from the germline V gene are SEHNR and FQNEAQ (reference sequence). The V segment lost 2 bases and the J segment 3 bases; nucleotides outside the gene matches: 2. The CDR3 covers 14 residues. The CDR3 reads CASSLQGADTEAFF. CDR3 coding DNA: TGTGCCAGCAGCTTACAGGGGGCTGACACTGAAGCTTTCTTT.

The V call is TRBV4-3, the J call TRBJ2-7; 7 positions match TRBD1. CDR1 LGHNA and CDR2 YSLEER come from the germline V gene. This CDR3 contains 13 residues. Unmatched junction bases numbered 3, after V lost 4 bases and J lost 3 bases. CDR3 loop: CASSPGQLYEQYF. The CDR3 DNA reads TGCGCCAGCAGCCCGGGACAGCTCTACGAGCAGTACTTC.

V gene TRBV18 combines with J gene TRBJ2-3; D call uncertain. This CDR3 is 17 amino acids long. Trimming removed 6 bases from V and 0 bases from J, with 19 bases in between. Germline loops: CDR1 KGHSH, CDR2 LQKENI. CDR3 sequence reads: CASSHYGPTSSTDTQYF. In DNA, the CDR3 is TGTGCCAGCTCGCACTATGGACCGACTTCTAGCACAGATACGCAGTATTTT. Based on the CDR3 plus reference TRBV18 and TRBJ2-3, the full variable domain is NAGVMQNPRHLVRRRGQEARLRCSPMKGHSHVYWYRQLPEEGLKFMVYLQKENIIDESGMPKERFSAEFPKEGPSILRIQQVVRGDSAAYFCASSHYGPTSSTDTQYFGPGTRLTVL.

The chain carries TRBV7-8 and TRBJ1-1; D may be TRBD1 (6 bases). Germline lookup yields CDR1 SGHVS and CDR2 FQNEAQ. This CDR3 region has 13 residues. Trimming cost V 4 bases and J 11 bases, with 17 bases left between them. The DNA for the CDR3 is TGTGCCAGCAGCTATCTAGGACAGACCGGGGCTTTCTTT. Translating it yields CASSYLGQTGAFF.

The V call is TRBV14, the J call TRBJ1-2; D remains unclear. CDR1 and CDR2 from the germline V gene are SGHDN and FVKESK. V was shortened by 0 bases and J by 6 bases, with 8 bases between the two germline ends. CDR3 length: 13 amino acids. The CDR3: CASSQDTAHGYTF. In DNA, the CDR3 is TGTGCCAGCAGCCAAGATACAGCACATGGCTACACCTTC.

This chain joins TRBV11-2 and TRBJ2-6; 7 positions agree with TRBD1. Germline values: CDR1 SGHAT, CDR2 FQNNGV. V dropped 5 bases and J dropped 3; count of bases not matched to a gene: 7. The length of the CDR3 is 16 residues. CDR3 coding DNA: TGTGCCAGCAGCACCCCGACAGGGTTTGGGGCCAACGTCCTGACTTTC. Amino acids: CASSTPTGFGANVLTF.

The chain carries TRBV7-2 and TRBJ2-3; 8 bases are a match to TRBD2. Looked up from germline, CDR1 is SGHTA and CDR2 is FQGNSA. V lost 5 bases, J lost 3 bases, and 4 bases stayed unmatched. This CDR3 has 14 amino acids. The CDR3 spells CASSPGLVTDTQYF. As DNA, the CDR3 is TGTGCCAGCAGCCCGGGACTAGTAACAGATACGCAGTATTTT.

This chain connects TRBV2 to TRBJ2-3; the D is unclear. Between the trimmed V and J ends, which lost 4 bases and 4 bases, there was a span of 12 bases. The length of the CDR3 is 14 residues. Germline CDR1 is SNHLY and CDR2 is FYNNEI. The CDR3 region is CASSGSYLSDTQYF. CDR3 coding DNA: TGTGCCAGCAGTGGTAGCTACTTGTCAGATACGCAGTATTTT.

The V and J genes are TRBV7-2 and TRBJ1-2, with 11 positions matching TRBD1. This CDR3 contains 17 residues. Unmatched junction bases numbered 11, after V lost 3 bases and J lost 5 bases. CDR1 SGHTA and CDR2 FQGNSA come from the germline V gene. In nucleotides, the CDR3 is TGTGCCAGCAGCTTGAGGCCGGGGACAGGGGGTTTGTATGGCTACACCTTC. This translates into CASSLRPGTGGLYGYTF.